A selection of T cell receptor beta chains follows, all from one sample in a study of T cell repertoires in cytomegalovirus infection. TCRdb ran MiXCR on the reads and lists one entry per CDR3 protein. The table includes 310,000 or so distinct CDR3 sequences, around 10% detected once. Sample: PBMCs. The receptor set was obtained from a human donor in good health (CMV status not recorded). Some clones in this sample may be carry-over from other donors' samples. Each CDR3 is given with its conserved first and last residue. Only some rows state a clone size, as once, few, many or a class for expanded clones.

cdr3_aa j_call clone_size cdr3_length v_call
CASSLGTGHNEQFF TRBJ2-1 many 14 TRBV5-1
CASSLDGLAKNIQYF TRBJ2-4 many 15 TRBV7-9
CASSGDPPHYEQYF TRBJ2-7 many 14 TRBV5-1
CASSEGLAGGKDTQYF TRBJ2-3 many 16 TRBV7-2
CSARDPEGFAETQYF TRBJ2-5 NA 15 TRBV20-1
CSASRRLLSYNEQFF TRBJ2-1 many 15 TRBV20-1
CSGKRGGREQFF TRBJ2-1 many 12 TRBV20-1
CASSPGSYLYNEQFF TRBJ2-1 many 15 TRBV6-1
CASSQDWGRLEQFF TRBJ2-1 once 14 TRBV14
CASSPSGDSPLHF TRBJ1-6 NA 13 TRBV19
CASSLGRGNQPQHF TRBJ1-5 many 14 TRBV7-2
CASSQDRGRYNEQFF TRBJ2-1 many 15 TRBV4-3
CASSLRGGGTDTQYF TRBJ2-3 many 15 TRBV28
CASSPTRTVYNEQFF TRBJ2-1 NA 15 TRBV9
CSAQRRGRGYEQYF TRBJ2-7 NA 14 TRBV20-1
CASSLATISGASPLHF TRBJ1-6 many 16 TRBV12-3/TRBV12-4
CSASQGVNTEAFF TRBJ1-1 many 13 TRBV20-1
CSVEDDRVEAFF TRBJ1-1 many 12 TRBV29-1
CATCGVSYEQYF TRBJ2-7 many 12 TRBV19
CASSQSGRVERPLHF TRBJ1-6 many 15 TRBV23-1
CSVEGGGAEDEQYF TRBJ2-7 NA 14 TRBV29-1
CSVDFRRTDPLDEQFF TRBJ2-1 few 16 TRBV29-1
CASSLAGGTRPQETQYF TRBJ2-5 many 17 TRBV5-1
CSASAEGRNEQFF TRBJ2-1 many 13 TRBV20-1
CASSYHGQSNYGYTF TRBJ1-2 NA 15 TRBV6-8
CSARVRGASNYNEQFF TRBJ2-1 NA 16 TRBV20-1
CASYSQRRGGEQYF TRBJ2-7 NA 14 TRBV2
CASKEANSYNEQFF TRBJ2-1 many 14 TRBV2
CASSSGTSPDTQYF TRBJ2-3 many 14 TRBV11-2
CASSPDRPGNTIYF TRBJ1-3 many 14 TRBV4-1
CASSLSSVPDTQYF TRBJ2-3 many 14 TRBV7-9
CASSTIPGQGARGYTF TRBJ1-2 NA 16 TRBV27
CATSGAGANQETQYF TRBJ2-5 many 15 TRBV7-9
CASSEGGTNPTDTQYF TRBJ2-3 many 16 TRBV2
CASSLGQPRSSYEQYF TRBJ2-7 many 16 TRBV12-3/TRBV12-4
CASSRGRGYEQYF TRBJ2-7 many 13 TRBV7-2
CASSLYSGGLETQYF TRBJ2-5 few 15 TRBV5-5
CASSLTGRNTEAFF TRBJ1-1 many 14 TRBV5-1
CASSLAEGGRETQYF TRBJ2-5 many 15 TRBV7-9
CASVAGEGTEAFF TRBJ1-1 many 13 TRBV10-3
CASSYSDPGQFSGNTIYF TRBJ1-3 few 18 TRBV6-6
CASSPRTQRNTEAFF TRBJ1-1 many 15 TRBV9
CASSYRAGGQPQHF TRBJ1-5 many 14 TRBV6-2/TRBV6-3
CASSETGTSGSTDTQYF TRBJ2-3 many 17 TRBV25-1
CSVEHFLEGAGYGYTF TRBJ1-2 few 16 TRBV29-1
CASRDDRGRQETQYF TRBJ2-5 once 15 TRBV2
CAIRFPGDEAFF TRBJ1-1 few 12 TRBV10-3
CASSQGEAGAHGYTF TRBJ1-2 many 15 TRBV4-2
CASSQAWDRGREKLFF TRBJ1-4 few 16 TRBV4-3